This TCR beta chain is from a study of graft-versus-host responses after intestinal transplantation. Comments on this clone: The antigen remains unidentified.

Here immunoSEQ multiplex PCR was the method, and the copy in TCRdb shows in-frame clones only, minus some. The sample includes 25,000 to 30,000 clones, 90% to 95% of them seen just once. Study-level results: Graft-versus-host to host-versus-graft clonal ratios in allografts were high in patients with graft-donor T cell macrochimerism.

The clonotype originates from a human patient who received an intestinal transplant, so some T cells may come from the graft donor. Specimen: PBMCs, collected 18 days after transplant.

In DNA form, the CDR3 reads TGTGCCAGCACCCCGTGGAACGGTCTAAATCAGCCCCAGCATTTT. Protein: CASTPWNGLNQPQHF. The rearrangement uses TRBV2 and TRBJ1-5; the D is unclear. With 7 bases removed from V and 4 bases from J, the gap between germline ends came to 17 bases. This CDR3 has 15 residues. Germline values: CDR1 SNHLY, CDR2 FYNNEI.